This T cell receptor beta chain was observed in a study of ipilimumab plus nivolumab after autologous stem cell transplantation. Study-level information: Both relapsed and primary refractory DLBCL were included. Study-wide points: The authors say TCR, Treg and microbiome findings warrant further study.

As regards this clone: Its antigen is as yet unknown.

Germline V gene lookup returns CDR1 KGHSH and CDR2 LQKENI. CDR3 length: 14 residues. J lost 5 bases, V lost 6 bases, and 8 bases had no gene match. Starting 14 to 28 days after autologous transplant, ipilimumab 1 mg/kg was given. Assay: immunoSEQ multiplex PCR; the TCRdb copy retains only in-frame clones and omits some. There are about 24,000 clones in the sample; roughly 84% occur only once, and roughly 5.6% lies in the top ten. The V and J genes are TRBV18 and TRBJ2-7; 9 bases line up with TRBD1. The sequencing used PBMCs, collected in a trial of ipilimumab plus nivolumab as post-transplant consolidation. This clonotype originated in a male donor with diffuse large B-cell lymphoma. The CDR3 here is CASSSGQGHHEQYF. The CDR3, as DNA: TGTGCCAGCTCTTCGGGACAGGGTCACCACGAGCAGTACTTC.